This TCR beta chain was captured by sequencing in a study of T cell changes during pregnancy in multiple sclerosis. Libraries were prepared by immunoSEQ multiplex PCR; TCRdb keeps only in-frame clonotypes and omits some of them. In the table there are about 70,000 clones, approximately 94% of which are singletons. From germline, CDR1 is MNHNY and CDR2 SVGAGI (reference sequence). The CDR3 is 16 amino acids. V shed 7 bases and J 11 bases; nucleotides not matched to a gene: 16. The receptor was isolated from a female donor with multiple sclerosis, enrolled in a pregnancy study. The chain uses TRBV6-6 and TRBJ1-6; 8 positions agree with TRBD1. Sequencing used peripheral blood, obtained in the third trimester of pregnancy. The CDR3 is CASIVGQGQVATPLHF. DNA for the CDR3: TGTGCCAGCATCGTCGGACAGGGCCAGGTTGCAACACCCCTCCACTTT.